This T cell receptor beta chain was sequenced for a study of blood T cell repertoires in COVID-19. Study overall: Samples taken during acute and convalescent COVID-19 were collected in the United States, Italy and Spain.

TCRdb's copy holds only in-frame clones and misses some; the assay was immunoSEQ multiplex PCR. Among approximately 220,000 clones listed, more than 70% were seen once. After removal of 9 bases from V and 5 bases from J, the junction contained 7 bases not matched to a gene. The CDR3 loop spans 14 amino acids. CDR1 and CDR2 (germline): SGHTA, FQGTGA. The chain employs TRBV7-3 and TRBJ2-2; 9 positions match TRBD2. This clonotype originated in a woman aged 35 to 49 with acute COVID-19. The sequenced material came from PBMCs or T cells enriched from blood (not recorded which). This CDR3 reads CASRVAGETGELFF. Written as DNA, the CDR3 is TGTGCCAGTCGAGTAGCGGGAGAGACCGGGGAGCTGTTTTTT.